These T cell receptor beta chains were read from a single sample in a study of blood T cells in healthy people across ages. TCRdb re-derived calls from the 5' RACE reads in MiXCR, one entry per CDR3 protein. Of some 1 million distinct CDR3 sequences listed, under 55% are singletons. The sample taken for sequencing was blood. The receptors were gathered from a woman in her sixties in good health. CDR3s include the opening cysteine and the closing phenylalanine or tryptophan. D genes are given only for firm matches. Where a row states a size, it is once, few, many or the class of an expanded clone; other rows omit it.

CDR3: CSARWGQGDGYTF; DNA: TGCAGTGCTAGATGGGGACAGGGCGATGGCTACACCTTC; size: few; D: TRBD1; J: TRBJ1-2; V: TRBV20-1
CDR3: CSVRGLGQDGRTDTQYF; DNA: TGCAGCGTTCGGGGCCTGGGACAGGATGGACGTACAGATACGCAGTATTTT; size: NA; D: TRBD1; J: TRBJ2-3; V: TRBV29-1
CDR3: CASSLVKGNTGELFF; DNA: TGTGCCAGCAGCTTGGTGAAGGGGAACACCGGGGAGCTGTTTTTT; size: NA; D: NA; J: TRBJ2-2; V: TRBV5-6
CDR3: CSVPLGGSTDTQYF; DNA: TGCAGCGTCCCGCTCGGGGGGAGCACAGATACGCAGTATTTT; size: many; D: TRBD2; J: TRBJ2-3; V: TRBV29-1
CDR3: CASSSGSKETQYF; DNA: TGTGCCAGCAGTTCAGGGTCCAAAGAGACCCAGTACTTC; size: NA; D: NA; J: TRBJ2-5; V: TRBV11-1
CDR3: CSARSALALSYNEQFF; DNA: TGCAGTGCTAGATCTGCACTAGCGCTCTCCTACAATGAGCAGTTCTTC; size: NA; D: TRBD2; J: TRBJ2-1; V: TRBV20-1
CDR3: CASISAGGEQFF; DNA: TGTGCCAGCATCTCAGCCGGTGGGGAGCAGTTCTTC; size: NA; D: NA; J: TRBJ2-1; V: TRBV6-5
CDR3: CASSLIRQMSTDTQYF; DNA: TGTGCCAGCAGCTTAATTAGGCAGATGAGCACAGATACGCAGTATTTT; size: few; D: NA; J: TRBJ2-3; V: TRBV27
CDR3: CAISRGLAGKETQYF; DNA: TGTGCCATCAGCCGGGGACTAGCGGGGAAAGAGACCCAGTACTTC; size: few; D: TRBD2; J: TRBJ2-5; V: TRBV10-3
CDR3: CASSDYPNSTDTQYF; DNA: TGTGCCAGCAGTGATTACCCTAACTCGACAGATACGCAGTATTTT; size: NA; D: NA; J: TRBJ2-3; V: TRBV6-1
CDR3: CASSLALQGGETQYF; DNA: TGTGCCAGCAGCTTAGCGTTGCAGGGCGGAGAGACCCAGTACTTC; size: NA; D: NA; J: TRBJ2-5; V: TRBV7-9
CDR3: CASTTSDRATADTQYF; DNA: TGTGCCAGCACGACCTCGGACAGGGCAACGGCAGATACGCAGTATTTT; size: few; D: TRBD1; J: TRBJ2-3; V: TRBV6-2/TRBV6-3
CDR3: CATSDPGTGTDNEQFF; DNA: TGTGCCACCAGTGACCCCGGGACAGGCACAGACAATGAGCAGTTCTTC; size: NA; D: TRBD1; J: TRBJ2-1; V: TRBV24-1
CDR3: CSARGSDTVYEQYF; DNA: TGCAGTGCTAGAGGTTCGGACACGGTGTACGAGCAGTACTTC; size: NA; D: NA; J: TRBJ2-7; V: TRBV20-1
CDR3: CSARDLGRLNTEAFF; DNA: TGCAGTGCTAGAGATCTGGGTAGATTGAACACTGAAGCTTTCTTT; size: NA; D: NA; J: TRBJ1-1; V: TRBV20-1
CDR3: CASSVETSAYEQYF; DNA: TGTGCCAGCAGCGTCGAGACTAGCGCCTACGAGCAGTACTTC; size: NA; D: TRBD2; J: TRBJ2-7; V: TRBV5-4
CDR3: CASSSATSGSYNEQYF; DNA: TGTGCCAGCAGCTCGGCGACTAGCGGGTCATACAATGAGCAGTACTTC; size: NA; D: TRBD2; J: TRBJ2-5; V: TRBV5-6
CDR3: CSVGVRESEGTQYF; DNA: TGCAGCGTTGGGGTACGGGAGTCGGAGGGGACCCAGTACTTC; size: few; D: NA; J: TRBJ2-5; V: TRBV29-1
CDR3: CATMSGRATDTQYF; DNA: TGTGCCACCATGAGCGGGAGGGCTACAGATACGCAGTATTTT; size: NA; D: TRBD2; J: TRBJ2-3; V: TRBV24-1
CDR3: CASSLWTEPGWETQYF; DNA: TGTGCCAGCAGCTTGTGGACAGAGCCAGGATGGGAGACCCAGTACTTC; size: NA; D: NA; J: TRBJ2-5; V: TRBV5-5
CDR3: CATSDLRDRGGSGANVLTF; DNA: TGTGCCACCAGTGATTTGCGAGACAGGGGTGGCTCTGGGGCCAACGTCCTGACTTTC; size: NA; D: TRBD1; J: TRBJ2-6; V: TRBV24-1
CDR3: CSSAGASPLEQFF; DNA: TGCAGCTCCGCAGGGGCCTCTCCTCTTGAGCAGTTCTTC; size: NA; D: NA; J: TRBJ2-1; V: TRBV29-1
CDR3: CASSLRLANNNEQFF; DNA: TGTGCCAGCAGCTTAAGACTAGCGAATAACAATGAGCAGTTCTTC; size: NA; D: TRBD2; J: TRBJ2-1; V: TRBV7-3
CDR3: CSRCRTGGEAFF; DNA: TGCAGTCGCTGCCGGACAGGGGGAGAAGCTTTCTTT; size: NA; D: TRBD1; J: TRBJ1-1; V: TRBV20-1
CDR3: CASWTGPSYGYTF; DNA: TGTGCCAGCTGGACAGGGCCCAGCTATGGCTACACCTTC; size: NA; D: TRBD1; J: TRBJ1-2; V: TRBV2
CDR3: CASSFGGIEKLFF; DNA: TGTGCCAGCAGTTTTGGAGGGATTGAAAAACTGTTTTTT; size: few; D: NA; J: TRBJ1-4; V: TRBV12-3/TRBV12-4
CDR3: CASSSGLAPRTTYNEQFF; DNA: TGTGCCAGCAGTTCTGGGCTAGCACCGAGGACCACCTACAATGAGCAGTTCTTC; size: NA; D: NA; J: TRBJ2-1; V: TRBV12-3/TRBV12-4
CDR3: CSVEDSTSNTEAFF; DNA: TGCAGCGTTGAAGACAGCACATCAAACACTGAAGCTTTCTTT; size: few; D: NA; J: TRBJ1-1; V: TRBV29-1
CDR3: CASSRTGSGANVLTF; DNA: TGTGCCAGCAGCAGGACAGGTTCTGGGGCCAACGTCCTGACTTTC; size: many; D: TRBD1; J: TRBJ2-6; V: TRBV6-2/TRBV6-3
CDR3: CASNLAGFGTQYF; DNA: TGCGCCAGCAACCTAGCGGGGTTCGGTACGCAGTATTTT; size: NA; D: TRBD2; J: TRBJ2-3; V: TRBV5-1
CDR3: CASSQEGLAIDEQFF; DNA: TGTGCCAGCAGCCAAGAGGGACTAGCGATTGATGAGCAGTTCTTC; size: once; D: TRBD2; J: TRBJ2-1; V: TRBV3-1
CDR3: CASRPSNSQHYEQYF; DNA: TGTGCCAGCCGCCCCTCCAATAGTCAGCACTACGAGCAGTACTTC; size: NA; D: NA; J: TRBJ2-7; V: TRBV27